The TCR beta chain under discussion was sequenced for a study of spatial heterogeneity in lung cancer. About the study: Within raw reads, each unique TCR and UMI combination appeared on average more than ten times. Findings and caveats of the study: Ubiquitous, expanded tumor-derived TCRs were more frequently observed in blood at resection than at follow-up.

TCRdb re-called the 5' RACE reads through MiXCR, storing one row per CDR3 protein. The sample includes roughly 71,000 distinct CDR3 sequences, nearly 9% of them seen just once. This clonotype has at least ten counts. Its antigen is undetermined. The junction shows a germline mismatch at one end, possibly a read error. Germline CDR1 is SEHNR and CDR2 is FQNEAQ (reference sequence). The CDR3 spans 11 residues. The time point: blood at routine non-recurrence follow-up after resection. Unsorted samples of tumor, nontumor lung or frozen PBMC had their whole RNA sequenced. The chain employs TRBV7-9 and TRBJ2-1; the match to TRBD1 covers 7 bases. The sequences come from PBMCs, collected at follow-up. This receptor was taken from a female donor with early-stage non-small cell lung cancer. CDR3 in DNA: TGTGCCAGCAGCTTCCGGGACAGCCGAACTTTC. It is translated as CASSFRDSRTF.